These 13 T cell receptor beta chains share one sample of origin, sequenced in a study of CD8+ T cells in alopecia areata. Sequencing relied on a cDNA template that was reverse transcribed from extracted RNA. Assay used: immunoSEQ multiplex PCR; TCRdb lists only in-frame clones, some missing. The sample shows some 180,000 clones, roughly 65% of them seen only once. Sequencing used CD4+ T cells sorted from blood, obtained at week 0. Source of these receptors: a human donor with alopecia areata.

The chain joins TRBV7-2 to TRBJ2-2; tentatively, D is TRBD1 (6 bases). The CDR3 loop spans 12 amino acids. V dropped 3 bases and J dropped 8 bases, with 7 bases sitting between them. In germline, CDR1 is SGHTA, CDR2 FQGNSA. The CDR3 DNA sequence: TGTGCCAGCAGCTTTGGACAGGGGGAGCTGTTTTTT. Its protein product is CASSFGQGELFF.

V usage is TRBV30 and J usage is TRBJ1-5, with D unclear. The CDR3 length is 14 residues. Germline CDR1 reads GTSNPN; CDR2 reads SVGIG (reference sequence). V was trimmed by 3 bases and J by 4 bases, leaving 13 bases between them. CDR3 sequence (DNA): TGTGCCTGGAGCCTCGGTAGCGTTAATCAGCCCCAGCATTTT. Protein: CAWSLGSVNQPQHF.

CDR3 loop: CASSIMGLISEAFF. The CDR3 nucleotides read TGTGCCAGTAGTATAATGGGGTTGATCTCTGAAGCTTTCTTT. V gene TRBV19 combines with J gene TRBJ1-1; D is uncertain. Deletions cut 2 bases from V and 6 bases from J, with 13 bases between. Germline CDR1 and CDR2: LNHDA and SQIVND (reference sequence). The CDR3 extends over 14 amino acids.

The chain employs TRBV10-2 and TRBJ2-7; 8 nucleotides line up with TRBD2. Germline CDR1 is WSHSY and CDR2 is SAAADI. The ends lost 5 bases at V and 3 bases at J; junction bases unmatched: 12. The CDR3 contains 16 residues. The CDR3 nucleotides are TGCGCCAGCAGTTATTCCCAGCGGGGGAAGAACTACGAGCAGTACTTC. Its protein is CASSYSQRGKNYEQYF.

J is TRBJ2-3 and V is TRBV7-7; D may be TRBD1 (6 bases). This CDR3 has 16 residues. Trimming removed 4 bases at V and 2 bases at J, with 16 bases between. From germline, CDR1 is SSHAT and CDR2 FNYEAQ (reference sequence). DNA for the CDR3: TGTGCCAGCAGCTCGGGGCAGGGGATCCACACAGATACGCAGTATTTT. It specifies CASSSGQGIHTDTQYF.

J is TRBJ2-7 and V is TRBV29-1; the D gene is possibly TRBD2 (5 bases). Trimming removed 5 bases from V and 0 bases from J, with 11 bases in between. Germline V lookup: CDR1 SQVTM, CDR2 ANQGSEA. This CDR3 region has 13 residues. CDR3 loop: CSVFNRGSYEQYF. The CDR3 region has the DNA TGCAGCGTTTTCAACCGGGGCTCCTACGAGCAGTACTTC.

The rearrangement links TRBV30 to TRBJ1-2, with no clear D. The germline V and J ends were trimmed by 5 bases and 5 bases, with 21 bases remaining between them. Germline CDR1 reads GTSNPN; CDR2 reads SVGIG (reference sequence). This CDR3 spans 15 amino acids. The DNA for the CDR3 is TGTGCCTGGTCCAGACGGACTGACAAGCTGTATGGCTACACCTTC. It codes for CAWSRRTDKLYGYTF. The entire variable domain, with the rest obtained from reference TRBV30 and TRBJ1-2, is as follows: SQTIHQWPATLVQPVGSPLSLECTVEGTSNPNLYWYRQAAGRGLQLLFYSVGIGQISSEVPQNLSASRPQDRQFILSSKKLLLSDSGFYLCAWSRRTDKLYGYTFGSGTRLTVV.

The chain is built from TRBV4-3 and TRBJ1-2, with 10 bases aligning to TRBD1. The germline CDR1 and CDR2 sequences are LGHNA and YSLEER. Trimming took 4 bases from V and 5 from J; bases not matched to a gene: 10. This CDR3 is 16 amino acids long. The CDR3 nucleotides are TGCGCCAGCAGCCCCGGGACAGGGGAAATTGCTTATGGCTACACCTTC. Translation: CASSPGTGEIAYGYTF.

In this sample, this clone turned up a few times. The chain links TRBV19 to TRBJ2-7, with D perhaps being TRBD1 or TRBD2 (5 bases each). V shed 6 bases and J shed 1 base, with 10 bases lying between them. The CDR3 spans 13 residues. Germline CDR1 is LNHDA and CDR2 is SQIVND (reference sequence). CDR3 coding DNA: TGTGCCAGTAGGGGGGACGTATCCTACGAGCAGTACTTC. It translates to CASRGDVSYEQYF.

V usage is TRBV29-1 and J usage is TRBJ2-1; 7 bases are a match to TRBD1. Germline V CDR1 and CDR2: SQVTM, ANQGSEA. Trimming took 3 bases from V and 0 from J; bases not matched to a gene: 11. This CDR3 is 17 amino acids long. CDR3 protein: CSVDNRGWVSSYNEQFF. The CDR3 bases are TGCAGCGTTGACAACAGGGGATGGGTCAGCTCCTACAATGAGCAGTTCTTC.

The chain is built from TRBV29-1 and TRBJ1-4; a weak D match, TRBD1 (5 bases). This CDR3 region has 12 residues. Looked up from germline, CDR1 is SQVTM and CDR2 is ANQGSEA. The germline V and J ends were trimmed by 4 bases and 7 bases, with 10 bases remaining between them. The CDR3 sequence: CSVGGDLEKLFF. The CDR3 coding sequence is TGCAGCGTTGGGGGCGACCTTGAAAAACTGTTTTTT.

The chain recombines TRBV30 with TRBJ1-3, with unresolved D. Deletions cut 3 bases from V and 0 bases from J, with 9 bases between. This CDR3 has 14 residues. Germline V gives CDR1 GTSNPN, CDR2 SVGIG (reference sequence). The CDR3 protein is CAWRETGSGNTIYF. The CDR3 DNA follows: TGTGCCTGGAGGGAGACTGGCTCTGGAAACACCATATATTTT.

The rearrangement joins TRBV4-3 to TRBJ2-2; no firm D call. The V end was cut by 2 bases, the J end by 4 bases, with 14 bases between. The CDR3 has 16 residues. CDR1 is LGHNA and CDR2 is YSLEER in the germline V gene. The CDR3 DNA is TGCGCCAGCAGCCAAACCATCAGTCCGGGCACCGGGGAGCTGTTTTTT. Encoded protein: CASSQTISPGTGELFF.